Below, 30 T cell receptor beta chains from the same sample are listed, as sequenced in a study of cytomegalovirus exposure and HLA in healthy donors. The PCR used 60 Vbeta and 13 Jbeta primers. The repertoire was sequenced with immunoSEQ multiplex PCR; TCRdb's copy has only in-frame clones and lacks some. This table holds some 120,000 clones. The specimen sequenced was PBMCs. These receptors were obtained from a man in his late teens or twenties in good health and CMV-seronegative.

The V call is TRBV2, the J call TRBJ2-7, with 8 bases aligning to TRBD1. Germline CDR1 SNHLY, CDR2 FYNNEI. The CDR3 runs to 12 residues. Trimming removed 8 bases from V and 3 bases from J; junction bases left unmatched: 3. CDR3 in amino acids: CASGTGYYEQYF. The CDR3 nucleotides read TGTGCCAGCGGGACAGGTTACTACGAGCAGTACTTC.

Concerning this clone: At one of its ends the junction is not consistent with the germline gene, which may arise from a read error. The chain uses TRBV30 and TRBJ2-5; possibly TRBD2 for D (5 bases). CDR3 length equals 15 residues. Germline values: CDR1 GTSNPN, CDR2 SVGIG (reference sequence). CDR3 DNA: TGTGCCGGGAGTGGCCATAGTGGGCAGCAAGAGACCCAGTACTTC. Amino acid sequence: CAGSGHSGQQETQYF.

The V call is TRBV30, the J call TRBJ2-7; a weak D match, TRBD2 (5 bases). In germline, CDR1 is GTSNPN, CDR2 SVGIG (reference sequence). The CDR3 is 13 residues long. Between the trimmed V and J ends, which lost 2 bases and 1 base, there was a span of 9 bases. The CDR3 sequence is CAWSPRTSYEQYF. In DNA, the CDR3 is TGTGCCTGGAGTCCCCGGACTTCCTACGAGCAGTACTTC.

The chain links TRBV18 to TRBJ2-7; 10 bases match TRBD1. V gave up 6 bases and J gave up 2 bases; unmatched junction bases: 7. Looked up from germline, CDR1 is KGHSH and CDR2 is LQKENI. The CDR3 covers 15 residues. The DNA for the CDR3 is TGTGCCAGCTCGGCTGGGACAGGGGTAACCTACGAGCAGTACTTC. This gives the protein CASSAGTGVTYEQYF.

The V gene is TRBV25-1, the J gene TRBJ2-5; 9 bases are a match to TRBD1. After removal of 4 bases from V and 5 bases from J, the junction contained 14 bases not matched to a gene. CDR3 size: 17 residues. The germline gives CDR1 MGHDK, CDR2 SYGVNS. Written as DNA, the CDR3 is TGTGCCAGCAGTGGATTTAAACAGGGGGCGCGAAGGGAGACCCAGTACTTC. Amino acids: CASSGFKQGARRETQYF.

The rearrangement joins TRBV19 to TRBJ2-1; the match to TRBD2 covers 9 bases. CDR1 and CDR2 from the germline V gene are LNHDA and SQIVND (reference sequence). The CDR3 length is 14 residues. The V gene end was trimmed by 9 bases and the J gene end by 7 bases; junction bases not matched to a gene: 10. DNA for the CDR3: TGTGCCAGCGCCGGACTAGCGATAGGGAATGAGCAGTTCTTC. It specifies CASAGLAIGNEQFF.

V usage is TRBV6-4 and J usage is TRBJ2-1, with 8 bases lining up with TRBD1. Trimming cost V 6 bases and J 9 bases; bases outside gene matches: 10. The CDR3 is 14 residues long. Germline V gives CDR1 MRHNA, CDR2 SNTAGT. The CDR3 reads CASSYLTGGGEQFF. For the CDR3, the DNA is TGTGCCAGCAGCTACCTAACAGGGGGAGGTGAGCAGTTCTTC.

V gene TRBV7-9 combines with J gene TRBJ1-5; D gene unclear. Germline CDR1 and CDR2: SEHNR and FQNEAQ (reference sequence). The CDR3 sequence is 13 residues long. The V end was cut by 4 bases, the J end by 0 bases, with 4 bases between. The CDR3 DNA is TGTGCCAGCAGCTCTATTAGCAATCAGCCCCAGCATTTT. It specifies CASSSISNQPQHF.

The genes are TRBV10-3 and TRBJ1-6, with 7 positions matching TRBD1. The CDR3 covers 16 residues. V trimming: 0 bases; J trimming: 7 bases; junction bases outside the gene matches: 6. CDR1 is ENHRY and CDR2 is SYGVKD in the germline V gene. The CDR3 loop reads CAISESPGRGNSPLHF. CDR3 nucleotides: TGTGCCATCAGTGAGTCGCCGGGCAGGGGGAATTCACCCCTCCACTTT.

CDR3 loop: CASSFNFSGKKTQYF. The CDR3 bases are TGCGCCAGCAGCTTCAACTTTAGCGGGAAGAAGACCCAGTACTTC. The rearrangement links TRBV5-1 to TRBJ2-5; 8 positions match TRBD2. The CDR3 has 15 residues. Trimming cost V 2 bases and J 6 bases; bases outside gene matches: 9. From germline, CDR1 is SGHRS and CDR2 YFSETQ.

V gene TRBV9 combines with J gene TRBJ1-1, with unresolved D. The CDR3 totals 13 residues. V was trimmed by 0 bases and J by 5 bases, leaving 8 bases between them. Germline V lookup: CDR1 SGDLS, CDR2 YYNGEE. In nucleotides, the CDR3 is TGTGCCAGCAGCGTAGGAGGGCGTACTGAAGCTTTCTTT. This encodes CASSVGGRTEAFF.

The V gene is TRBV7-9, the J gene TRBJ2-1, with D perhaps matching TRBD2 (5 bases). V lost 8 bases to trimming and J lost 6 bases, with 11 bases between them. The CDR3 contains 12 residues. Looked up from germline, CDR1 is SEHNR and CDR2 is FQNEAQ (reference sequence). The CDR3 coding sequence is TGTGCCAGCTCCTCAGGAGGCAATGAGCAGTTCTTC. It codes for CASSSGGNEQFF.

The CDR3 protein is CATSTKYGQGANEQFF. The CDR3 DNA reads as TGTGCCACCAGCACCAAATATGGACAGGGGGCGAATGAGCAGTTCTTC. The chain joins TRBV15 to TRBJ2-1; 11 bases are a match to TRBD1. The CDR3 has 16 residues. The germline V gene encodes CDR1 LNHNV and CDR2 YYDKDF (reference sequence). The ends lost 4 bases at V and 7 bases at J; junction bases unmatched: 9.

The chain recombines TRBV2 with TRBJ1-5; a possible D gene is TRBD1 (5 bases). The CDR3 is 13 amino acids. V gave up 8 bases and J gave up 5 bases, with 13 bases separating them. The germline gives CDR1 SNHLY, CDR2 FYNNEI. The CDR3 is CASSRRGDQPQHF. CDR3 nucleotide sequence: TGTGCCAGCTCACGGAGGGGAGATCAGCCCCAGCATTTT.

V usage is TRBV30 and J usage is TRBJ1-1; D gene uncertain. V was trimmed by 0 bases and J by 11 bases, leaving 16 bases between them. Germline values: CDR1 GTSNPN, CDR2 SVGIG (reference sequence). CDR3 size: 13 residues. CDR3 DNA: TGTGCCTGGAGTGTTTTGGGAGCCTTGGGGGCTTTCTTT. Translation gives CAWSVLGALGAFF. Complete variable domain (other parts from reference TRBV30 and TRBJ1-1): SQTIHQWPATLVQPVGSPLSLECTVEGTSNPNLYWYRQAAGRGLQLLFYSVGIGQISSEVPQNLSASRPQDRQFILSSKKLLLSDSGFYLCAWSVLGALGAFFGQGTRLTVV.

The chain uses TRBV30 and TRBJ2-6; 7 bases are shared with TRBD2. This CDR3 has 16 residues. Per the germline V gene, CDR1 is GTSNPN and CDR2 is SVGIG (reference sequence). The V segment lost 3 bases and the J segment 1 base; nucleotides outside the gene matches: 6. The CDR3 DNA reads TGTGCCTGGAGAGGCGGGAGTGTTTCTGGGGCCAACGTCCTGACTTTC. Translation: CAWRGGSVSGANVLTF.

The CDR3 coding sequence is TGTGCCTTTCCCGGGGACTCTAGCACAGATACGCAGTATTTT. This encodes CAFPGDSSTDTQYF. This chain joins TRBV7-9 and TRBJ2-3, with a weak D call TRBD2 (6 bases). The germline V gene encodes CDR1 SEHNR and CDR2 FQNEAQ (reference sequence). The CDR3 contains 14 residues. The V and J ends lost 11 bases and 0 bases respectively, with 15 bases between them.

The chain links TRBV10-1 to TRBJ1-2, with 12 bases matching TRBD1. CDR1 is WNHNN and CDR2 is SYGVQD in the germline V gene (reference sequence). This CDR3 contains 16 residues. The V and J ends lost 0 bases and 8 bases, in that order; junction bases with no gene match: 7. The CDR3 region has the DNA TGCGCCAGCAGTGAGTCGACGGGACAGGGGGCAAGGGGCTACACCTTC. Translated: CASSESTGQGARGYTF.

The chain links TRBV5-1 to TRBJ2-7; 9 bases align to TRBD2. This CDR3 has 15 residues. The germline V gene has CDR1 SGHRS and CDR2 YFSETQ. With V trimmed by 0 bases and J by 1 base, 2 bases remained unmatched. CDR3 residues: CASSLVLAGSYEQYF. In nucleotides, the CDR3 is TGCGCCAGCAGCTTGGTCCTAGCGGGGTCCTACGAGCAGTACTTC.

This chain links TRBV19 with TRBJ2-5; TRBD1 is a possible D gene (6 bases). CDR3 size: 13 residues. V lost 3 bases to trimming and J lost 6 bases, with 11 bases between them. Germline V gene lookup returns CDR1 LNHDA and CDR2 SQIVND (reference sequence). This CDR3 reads CASSIQGTKTQYF. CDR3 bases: TGTGCCAGTAGTATTCAGGGGACAAAGACCCAGTACTTC.

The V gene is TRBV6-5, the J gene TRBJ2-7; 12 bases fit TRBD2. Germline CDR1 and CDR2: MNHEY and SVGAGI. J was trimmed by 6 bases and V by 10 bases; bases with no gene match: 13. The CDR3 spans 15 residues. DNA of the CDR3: TGTGCCACCCACCTACTAGCGGGGGGTTTCGGCGAGCAGTACTTC. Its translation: CATHLLAGGFGEQYF.

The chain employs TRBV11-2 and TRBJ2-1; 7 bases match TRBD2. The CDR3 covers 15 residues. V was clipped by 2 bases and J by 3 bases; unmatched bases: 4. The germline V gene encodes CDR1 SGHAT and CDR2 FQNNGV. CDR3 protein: CASSLNLAVYNEQFF. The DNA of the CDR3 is TGTGCCAGCAGCTTAAACCTAGCGGTCTACAATGAGCAGTTCTTC.

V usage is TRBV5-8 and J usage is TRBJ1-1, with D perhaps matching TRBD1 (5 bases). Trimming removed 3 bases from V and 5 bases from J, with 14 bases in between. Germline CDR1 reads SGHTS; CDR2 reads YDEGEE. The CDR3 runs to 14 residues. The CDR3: CASSSRGISTEAFF. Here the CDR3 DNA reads TGTGCCAGCAGCTCACGGGGGATTAGTACTGAAGCTTTCTTT.

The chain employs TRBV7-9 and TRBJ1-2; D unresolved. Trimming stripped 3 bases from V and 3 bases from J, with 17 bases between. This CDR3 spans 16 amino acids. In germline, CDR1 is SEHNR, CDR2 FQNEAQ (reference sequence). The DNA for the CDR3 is TGTGCCAGCAGCTTTCAAAGGACTCTAGAGGACTATGGCTACACCTTC. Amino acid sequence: CASSFQRTLEDYGYTF.

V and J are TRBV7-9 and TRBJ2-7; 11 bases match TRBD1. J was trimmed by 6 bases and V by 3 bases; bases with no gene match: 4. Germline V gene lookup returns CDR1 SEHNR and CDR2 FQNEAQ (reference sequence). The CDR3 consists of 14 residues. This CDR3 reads CASSFTGTGGEQYF. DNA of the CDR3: TGTGCCAGCAGCTTTACCGGGACAGGGGGCGAGCAGTACTTC.

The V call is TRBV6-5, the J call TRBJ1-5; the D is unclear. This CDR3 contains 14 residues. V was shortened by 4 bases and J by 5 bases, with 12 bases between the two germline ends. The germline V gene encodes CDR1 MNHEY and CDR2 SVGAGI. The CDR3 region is CASSSNSGDQPQHF. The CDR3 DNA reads TGTGCCAGCAGTTCCAACTCAGGTGATCAGCCCCAGCATTTT.

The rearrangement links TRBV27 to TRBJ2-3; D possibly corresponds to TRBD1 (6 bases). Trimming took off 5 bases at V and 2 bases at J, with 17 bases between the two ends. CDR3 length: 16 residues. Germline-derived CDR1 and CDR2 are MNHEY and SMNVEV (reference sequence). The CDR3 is CASSAEQGRVTDTQYF. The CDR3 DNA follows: TGTGCCAGCAGTGCCGAACAGGGTAGAGTCACAGATACGCAGTATTTT.

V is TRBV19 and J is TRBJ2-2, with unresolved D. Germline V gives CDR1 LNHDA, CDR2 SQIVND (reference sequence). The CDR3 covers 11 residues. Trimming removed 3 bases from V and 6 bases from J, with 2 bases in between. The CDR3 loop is CASSIAGELFF. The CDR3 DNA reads TGTGCCAGTAGTATCGCCGGGGAGCTGTTTTTT.

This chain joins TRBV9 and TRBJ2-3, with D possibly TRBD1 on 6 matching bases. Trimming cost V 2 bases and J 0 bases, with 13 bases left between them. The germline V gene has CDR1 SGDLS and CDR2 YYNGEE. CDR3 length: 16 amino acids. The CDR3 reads CASSVSPGASTDTQYF. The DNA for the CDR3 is TGTGCCAGCAGCGTCAGCCCAGGGGCCAGCACAGATACGCAGTATTTT.

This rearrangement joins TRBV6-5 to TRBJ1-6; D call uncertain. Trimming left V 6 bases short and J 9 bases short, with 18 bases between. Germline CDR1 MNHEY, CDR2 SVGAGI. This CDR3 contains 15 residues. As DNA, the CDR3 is TGTGCCAGCAGCCCACCCGTAGGACTTGGTTCACCCCTCCACTTT. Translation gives CASSPPVGLGSPLHF.